Listed here are 28 T cell receptor beta chains from one sample, sequenced in a study of cytomegalovirus exposure and HLA in healthy donors. PCR involved 60 Vbeta and 13 Jbeta primers. Data came from immunoSEQ multiplex PCR; TCRdb stores just in-frame clones and leaves some out. The specimen's table records 55,000 to 80,000 clones. The sequenced material came from PBMCs. All receptors come from a man aged 35-49 years in good health and CMV-seronegative.

This chain links TRBV25-1 with TRBJ1-2, with 12 nucleotides matching TRBD1. J lost 7 bases, V lost 4 bases, and 10 bases had no gene match. Germline assignment: CDR1 MGHDK and CDR2 SYGVNS. The CDR3 is made up of 16 amino acids. The CDR3 reads CASSGTGGTGGRGYTF. Here the CDR3 DNA reads TGTGCCAGCAGTGGGACGGGGGGGACAGGGGGCCGTGGCTACACCTTC.

J is TRBJ2-7 and V is TRBV29-1, with D perhaps matching TRBD1 (5 bases). The germline CDR1 and CDR2 sequences are SQVTM and ANQGSEA. The CDR3 length is 14 residues. Between the trimmed V and J ends, which lost 5 bases and 2 bases, there was a span of 16 bases. CDR3 sequence reads: CSVTEQGVAYEQYF. The CDR3 DNA follows: TGCAGCGTTACCGAACAAGGGGTAGCCTACGAGCAGTACTTC.

The rearrangement joins TRBV30 to TRBJ1-5, with D unresolved. There are 13 residues in the CDR3. Germline assignment: CDR1 GTSNPN and CDR2 SVGIG (reference sequence). Trimming stripped 3 bases from V and 5 bases from J, with 11 bases between. CDR3 in DNA: TGTGCCTGGAGCCCCAACAGTGATCAGCCCCAGCATTTT. Protein sequence: CAWSPNSDQPQHF.

J is TRBJ2-7 and V is TRBV11-2; 9 bases map to TRBD1. Germline-derived CDR1 and CDR2 are SGHAT and FQNNGV. J gave up 2 bases and V 5 bases, and 7 bases lay outside the gene matches. CDR3 size: 15 residues. The CDR3 DNA sequence: TGTGCCAGCAGCCAACAGGGGGCTCCCGCCTACGAGCAGTACTTC. Translating gives CASSQQGAPAYEQYF.

The gene calls are TRBV7-8 and TRBJ2-7, with no clear D. Germline CDR1 and CDR2: SGHVS and FQNEAQ. V was shortened by 3 bases and J by 0 bases, with 18 bases between the two germline ends. The CDR3 is made up of 17 amino acids. For the CDR3, the DNA is TGTGCCAGCAGCTTCGGCGGCTGGGTATATAGCTCCTACGAGCAGTACTTC. Translated, it gives CASSFGGWVYSSYEQYF.

V and J are TRBV5-5 and TRBJ2-7, with D possibly being TRBD2 (5 bases). CDR1 SGHKS and CDR2 YYEKEE come from the germline V gene (reference sequence). Trimming took 0 bases from V and 7 from J, leaving 17 bases between them. CDR3 length equals 15 residues. The CDR3 loop is CASSLVRAGRGEQYF. The CDR3 nucleotides are TGTGCCAGCAGCTTGGTCAGAGCAGGCCGAGGGGAGCAGTACTTC.

This chain links TRBV15 with TRBJ2-7; D gene unclear. The CDR3 totals 14 residues. V was trimmed by 6 bases and J by 3 bases, leaving 15 bases between them. Germline V lookup: CDR1 LNHNV, CDR2 YYDKDF (reference sequence). DNA of the CDR3: TGTGCCACCAGGGAACCTGGCGGCCGCTACGAGCAGTACTTC. It specifies CATREPGGRYEQYF.

The chain recombines TRBV27 with TRBJ1-1; D not certain. There are 16 residues in the CDR3. Trimming left V 5 bases short and J 5 bases short, with 21 bases between. Germline V gives CDR1 MNHEY, CDR2 SMNVEV (reference sequence). DNA for the CDR3: TGTGCCAGCAGTCCGGGAGAGGGTGAATGTGTGACTGAAGCTTTCTTT. Amino acids: CASSPGEGECVTEAFF.

CDR3 DNA: TGCGCCAGCGGCCCCGCTCTGCAAGAGACCCAGTACTTC. Encoded protein: CASGPALQETQYF. The chain carries TRBV10-2 and TRBJ2-5; D ambiguous. CDR1 is WSHSY, CDR2 SAAADI, per germline. This CDR3 has 13 residues. The V end lost 8 bases, the J end lost 2 bases, and 12 bases lay between the germline ends.

V is TRBV4-1 and J is TRBJ2-5, with D possibly TRBD1 on 6 matching bases. TRBJ2-7 matches the DNA end more closely, so the J call is doubtful. The CDR3 is 15 residues long. Germline CDR1 and CDR2: MGHRA and YSYEKL. The CDR3 spells CASSQQVVGGYEQYF. The DNA for the CDR3 is TGCGCCAGCAGCCAACAGGTTGTAGGGGGCTACGAGCAGTACTTC.

The chain carries TRBV6-1 and TRBJ2-1; no clear D. Germline-derived CDR1 and CDR2 are MNHNS and SASEGT. This CDR3 has 12 amino acids. Trimming took 6 bases from V and 4 from J, leaving 7 bases between them. CDR3 loop: CASSALYNEQFF. DNA for the CDR3: TGTGCCAGCAGCGCACTATACAATGAGCAGTTCTTC.

The chain recombines TRBV7-8 with TRBJ2-1; 13 bases agree with TRBD2. CDR3 length: 16 amino acids. CDR1 and CDR2 (germline): SGHVS, FQNEAQ. V shed 5 bases, J shed 9 bases, and the junction held 10 bases outside the gene matches. The CDR3 sequence: CASSPRTTSGGFEQFF. The CDR3 nucleotides read TGTGCCAGCAGCCCTAGGACGACTAGCGGGGGGTTTGAGCAGTTCTTC.

V gene TRBV7-3 combines with J gene TRBJ2-7, with D hard to call. Germline CDR1 SGHTA, CDR2 FQGTGA. The CDR3 is 14 amino acids. The V and J ends lost 5 bases and 3 bases respectively, with 14 bases between them. CDR3 in amino acids: CASSPTPLGYEQYF. CDR3 in DNA: TGTGCCAGCAGCCCGACACCGCTGGGCTACGAGCAGTACTTC.

This sequence joins TRBV19 and TRBJ1-1; D is possibly TRBD1 (6 bases). The length of the CDR3 is 16 residues. Germline V gene sequence: CDR1 LNHDA, CDR2 SQIVND (reference sequence). Trimming left V 1 base short and J 2 bases short, with 14 bases between. CDR3 residues: CASSIGTDQRNTEAFF. CDR3 nucleotide sequence: TGTGCCAGTAGTATAGGGACAGATCAGCGTAACACTGAAGCTTTCTTT. Drawing the rest from reference TRBV19 and TRBJ1-1, the complete variable domain is DGGITQSPKYLFRKEGQNVTLSCEQNLNHDAMYWYRQDPGQGLRLIYYSQIVNDFQKGDIAEGYSVSREKKESFPLTVTSAQKNPTAFYLCASSIGTDQRNTEAFFGQGTRLTVV.

The chain carries TRBV2 and TRBJ2-3, with 10 bases identical to TRBD2. This CDR3 is 18 amino acids long. Germline lookup yields CDR1 SNHLY and CDR2 FYNNEI. J lost 0 bases, V lost 3 bases, and 9 bases had no gene match. The CDR3 region is CASSELAGARASTDTQYF. CDR3 coding DNA: TGTGCCAGCAGTGAGCTAGCGGGGGCCCGAGCTAGCACAGATACGCAGTATTTT. The full variable domain, with the rest looked up from reference TRBV2 and TRBJ2-3, is EPEVTQTPSHQVTQMGQEVILRCVPISNHLYFYWYRQILGQKVEFLVSFYNNEISEKSEIFDDQFSVERPDGSNFTLKIRSTKLEDSAMYFCASSELAGARASTDTQYFGPGTRLTVL.

This chain links TRBV5-5 with TRBJ2-7; TRBD1 matches at 12 bases. Germline trimming cut 4 bases from V and 5 bases from J; bases unmatched to any gene: 10. The CDR3 totals 16 residues. Per germline, CDR1 SGHKS and CDR2 YYEKEE (reference sequence). The CDR3 DNA reads as TGTGCCAGCAGCATCCGCGGGACAGGGGGCTCTCACGAGCAGTACTTC. Translating it yields CASSIRGTGGSHEQYF.

The genes are TRBV4-1 and TRBJ2-2; D ambiguous. The CDR3 covers 12 residues. V was trimmed by 3 bases and J by 11 bases, leaving 10 bases between them. CDR1 is MGHRA and CDR2 is YSYEKL in the germline V gene. CDR3: CASSQNQDELFF. The CDR3 DNA follows: TGCGCCAGCAGCCAGAACCAGGATGAGCTGTTTTTT.

The chain is built from TRBV6-6 and TRBJ1-6, with TRBD1 matching over 9 bases. The germline CDR1 and CDR2 sequences are MNHNY and SVGAGI (reference sequence). The CDR3 is 15 residues long. V shed 2 bases and J 7 bases; nucleotides not matched to a gene: 3. CDR3 nucleotide sequence: TGTGCCAGCAGTTACGACAGGGGGGGAAATTCACCCCTCCACTTT. Protein sequence: CASSYDRGGNSPLHF.

The chain links TRBV18 to TRBJ2-1, with D possibly being TRBD2 (5 bases). The germline V and J ends were trimmed by 3 bases and 3 bases, with 9 bases remaining between them. This CDR3 region has 14 residues. CDR1 and CDR2 (germline): KGHSH, LQKENI. CDR3 region: CASSPDWIYNEQFF. Written as DNA, the CDR3 is TGTGCCAGCTCACCGGACTGGATCTACAATGAGCAGTTCTTC.

The V and J genes are TRBV7-2 and TRBJ2-5, with 11 positions matching TRBD2. In germline, CDR1 is SGHTA, CDR2 FQGNSA. The CDR3 sequence is 16 residues long. The ends lost 6 bases at V and 2 bases at J; junction bases unmatched: 8. CDR3 in amino acids: CASRRSSGGPQETQYF. The CDR3 bases are TGTGCCAGCAGACGATCTAGCGGGGGGCCTCAAGAGACCCAGTACTTC.

The chain recombines TRBV5-4 with TRBJ2-7, with D tentatively TRBD1 (5 bases). The CDR3 runs 14 residues. Trimming removed 4 bases from V and 2 bases from J, with 13 bases in between. CDR1 and CDR2 from the germline V gene are SGHNT and YYREEE (reference sequence). The CDR3 region has the DNA TGTGCCAGCAGCCGAGACGACAGACCCTACGAGCAGTACTTC. Its translation: CASSRDDRPYEQYF.

V usage is TRBV6-5 and J usage is TRBJ2-7; a weak D match, TRBD2 (6 bases). CDR3 length: 15 amino acids. With 2 bases removed from V and 5 bases from J, the gap between germline ends came to 16 bases. CDR1 and CDR2 (germline): MNHEY, SVGAGI. CDR3 in amino acids: CASSYLRAGSNEQYF. Written as DNA, the CDR3 is TGTGCCAGCAGTTACCTGAGGGCGGGGAGCAACGAGCAGTACTTC.

The chain is built from TRBV10-3 and TRBJ2-5; 10 positions match TRBD2. Germline V lookup: CDR1 ENHRY, CDR2 SYGVKD. V shed 8 bases and J 5 bases; nucleotides not matched to a gene: 5. This CDR3 has 13 amino acids. CDR3 sequence: CAIASGGVETQYF. The CDR3 DNA reads TGTGCCATCGCTAGCGGGGGCGTGGAGACCCAGTACTTC.

The chain joins TRBV11-2 to TRBJ1-2, with D possibly being TRBD1 (6 bases). Trimming pared 5 bases from V and 2 bases from J, leaving 12 bases between. The germline V gene has CDR1 SGHAT and CDR2 FQNNGV. The CDR3 spans 14 residues. This chain's CDR3 is CASSAQGGNYGYTF. The CDR3 DNA reads as TGTGCCAGCAGCGCACAGGGCGGGAACTATGGCTACACCTTC.

This rearrangement joins TRBV5-5 to TRBJ2-3; 10 positions match TRBD1. The CDR3 is made up of 16 amino acids. Per germline, CDR1 SGHKS and CDR2 YYEKEE (reference sequence). With V trimmed by 3 bases and J by 5 bases, 9 bases remained unmatched. CDR3: CASSSQGQGLRDTQYF. The CDR3 DNA sequence: TGTGCCAGCAGCTCCCAGGGACAGGGGCTGAGAGATACGCAGTATTTT.

The gene calls are TRBV29-1 and TRBJ2-5; TRBD1 aligns across 8 bases. TRBJ2-7 explains the end of the DNA better; the J call may be wrong. CDR1 and CDR2 from the germline V gene are SQVTM and ANQGSEA. This CDR3 is 11 amino acids long. DNA for the CDR3: TGCAGCTTCAGGGGGCTTAACGAGCAGTACTTC. It yields the protein CSFRGLNEQYF.

This chain links TRBV5-1 with TRBJ2-1; TRBD2 matches at 8 bases. Per germline, CDR1 SGHRS and CDR2 YFSETQ. The CDR3 totals 16 residues. V shed 1 base, J shed 7 bases, and the junction held 10 bases outside the gene matches. CDR3 region: CASSLLSGGAGNEQFF. The CDR3 nucleotides are TGCGCCAGCAGCTTGCTTTCCGGGGGGGCGGGGAATGAGCAGTTCTTC.

The chain couples TRBV7-8 to TRBJ1-5; D uncertain. CDR1 is SGHVS and CDR2 is FQNEAQ in the germline V gene. The V end lost 1 base, the J end lost 5 bases, and 3 bases lay between the germline ends. The CDR3 runs 12 residues. CDR3 residues: CASSLGDQPQHF. CDR3 sequence (DNA): TGTGCCAGCAGCTTAGGAGATCAGCCCCAGCATTTT.